The 15 T cell receptor beta chains below were found in one sample sequenced in a study of vaccination effects on CD4 cells after COVID-19. After expansion with viral peptide pools in the ViraFEST assay, antigen-specific CD4+ T cells were sequenced. CD4+ T cell isolation took place after nine to eleven days of culture. Participants each got two BNT162b2 or mRNA-1273 vaccine doses. TCRdb's copy holds only in-frame clones and misses some; the assay was immunoSEQ multiplex PCR. This table has around 59,000 clones, 78% appearing once. No antigen has been identified for these receptors. Sequenced here: CD4+ T cells from PBMCs cultured with HCoV-OC43 spike peptides, sampled after COVID-19 vaccination. Described subset: HCoV-OC43 spike overlapping peptide pool stimulation. The receptors shown here come from a human donor who received a COVID-19 vaccine.

V usage is TRBV24-1 and J usage is TRBJ2-2; 8 bases agree with TRBD2. The CDR3 extends over 17 amino acids. Trimming cost V 5 bases and J 2 bases; bases outside gene matches: 9. Germline loops: CDR1 KGHDR, CDR2 SFDVKD. This CDR3 is CATSGNNGGANTGELFF. The CDR3 region has the DNA TGTGCCACCAGTGGCAATAACGGGGGGGCTAACACCGGGGAGCTGTTTTTT.

V and J are TRBV7-8 and TRBJ1-2; 7 bases are a match to TRBD1. The trim removed 1 base at V and 8 bases at J, leaving 7 bases unmatched. Per germline, CDR1 SGHVS and CDR2 FQNEAQ. The CDR3 extends over 14 amino acids. Here the CDR3 reads CASSLVQGGSGYTF. CDR3 in DNA: TGTGCCAGCAGCTTAGTGCAGGGGGGCTCCGGCTACACCTTC.

This clone has a handful of counts. The J gene is TRBJ2-2, the V gene TRBV7-7; 8 bases map to TRBD1. The CDR3 covers 16 residues. Unmatched junction bases numbered 8, after V lost 2 bases and J lost 6 bases. CDR1 and CDR2 (germline): SSHAT, FNYEAQ (reference sequence). The CDR3 reads CASSLRQGAPPGELFF. The CDR3 bases are TGTGCCAGCAGCTTACGTCAGGGGGCGCCTCCCGGGGAGCTGTTTTTT.

This sequence joins TRBV29-1 and TRBJ2-2, with no clear D. Trimming removed 7 bases from V and 5 bases from J, with 11 bases in between. This CDR3 is built from 12 residues. Looked up from germline, CDR1 is SQVTM and CDR2 is ANQGSEA. The DNA of the CDR3 is TGCAGCGCTAGATCTTCTACCGGGGAGCTGTTTTTT. Its translation is CSARSSTGELFF.

The CDR3 loop reads CASSFIADRDTGELFF. In DNA form, the CDR3 reads TGTGCCAGCAGCTTTATAGCTGACAGAGATACCGGGGAGCTGTTTTTT. This chain joins TRBV7-9 and TRBJ2-2; perhaps TRBD1 as D (5 bases). Trimming stripped 3 bases from V and 5 bases from J, with 16 bases between. CDR3 length: 16 amino acids. Germline V gene lookup returns CDR1 SEHNR and CDR2 FQNEAQ (reference sequence).

This clone was detected only a few times. The CDR3 spells CASSLGGTGVNEQFF. The CDR3 bases are TGTGCCAGCAGCTTAGGGGGAACAGGGGTAAATGAGCAGTTCTTC. The chain has TRBV11-2 and TRBJ2-1, with TRBD1 identical over 7 bases. Germline loops: CDR1 SGHAT, CDR2 FQNNGV. J gave up 7 bases and V 1 base, and 7 bases lay outside the gene matches. The CDR3 covers 15 residues.

This chain uses TRBV24-1 with TRBJ1-5, with TRBD1 as a possible D gene (5 bases). The CDR3 is 15 amino acids. Germline lookup yields CDR1 KGHDR and CDR2 SFDVKD. Deletions cut 5 bases from V and 2 bases from J, with 12 bases between. CDR3 sequence: CATSGVGLGNQPQHF. CDR3 DNA sequence: TGTGCCACCAGTGGGGTGGGGCTGGGCAATCAGCCCCAGCATTTT.

The chain couples TRBV6-1 to TRBJ2-5; TRBD1 is a possible D gene (5 bases). There are 15 residues in the CDR3. Deletions cut 2 bases from V and 4 bases from J, with 14 bases between. The V gene's germline CDR1 is MNHNS and CDR2 SASEGT. CDR3 nucleotides: TGTGCCAGCAGTGAATGGGGCTCCGACAGAGAGACCCAGTACTTC. This translates into CASSEWGSDRETQYF.

The V and J genes are TRBV27 and TRBJ1-4; no clear D. Germline values: CDR1 MNHEY, CDR2 SMNVEV (reference sequence). V lost 3 bases and J lost 1, with 6 bases in between. The CDR3 is made up of 14 amino acids. The CDR3 nucleotides are TGTGCCAGCAGTTTTCTGAAAACTAATGAAAAACTGTTTTTT. This codes for CASSFLKTNEKLFF.

This clone was observed once. This chain connects TRBV6-2 or TRBV6-3 to TRBJ2-7, with TRBD2 matching over 10 bases. Per germline, CDR1 MNHEY and CDR2 SVGEGT. CDR3 length equals 17 residues. Trimming took 5 bases from V and 0 from J; bases not matched to a gene: 10. The CDR3, as DNA: TGTGCCAGCAGTAAACGGACTAGCGGCTATAGCTCCTACGAGCAGTACGTC. This sequence encodes CASSKRTSGYSSYEQYV.

This chain joins TRBV5-1 and TRBJ1-1; D uncertain. Trimming shortened V by 0 bases and J by 0 bases, and 6 bases separated the two germline ends. Germline V gene lookup returns CDR1 SGHRS and CDR2 YFSETQ. This CDR3 has 14 residues. This CDR3 is CASSLDGLNTEAFF. The CDR3 DNA reads TGCGCCAGCAGCTTGGACGGCTTGAACACTGAAGCTTTCTTT.

The rearrangement joins TRBV12-5 to TRBJ2-7; 7 bases map to TRBD2. J was trimmed by 4 bases and V by 2 bases; bases with no gene match: 2. The V gene's germline CDR1 is LGHNT and CDR2 FRNRAP. The CDR3 consists of 13 residues. CDR3 residues: CASGLYGGYEQYV. In DNA, the CDR3 is TGTGCTAGTGGTTTGTACGGGGGGTACGAGCAGTACGTC.

The chain is built from TRBV5-5 and TRBJ1-5, with 11 bases identical to TRBD1. Per the germline V gene, CDR1 is SGHKS and CDR2 is YYEKEE (reference sequence). The CDR3 length is 16 residues. J was trimmed by 2 bases and V by 3 bases; bases with no gene match: 4. CDR3 nucleotide sequence: TGTGCCAGCAGCTGGACAGGGGGCTACGGCAATCAGCCCCAGCATTTT. Its translation: CASSWTGGYGNQPQHF.

This clone was seen once. The chain combines TRBV6-5 with TRBJ2-5; D not resolved. The CDR3 runs to 13 residues. V lost 11 bases to trimming and J lost 2 bases, with 15 bases between them. Germline assignment: CDR1 MNHEY and CDR2 SVGAGI. For the CDR3, the DNA is TGTGCCCACGACAATCAAAAACAAGAGACCCAGTACTTC. It yields the protein CAHDNQKQETQYF.

J is TRBJ1-3 and V is TRBV18; 7 nucleotides match TRBD1. This CDR3 is 15 amino acids long. Trimming cost V 2 bases and J 4 bases; bases outside gene matches: 5. CDR1 is KGHSH, CDR2 LQKENI, per germline. This CDR3 is CASSPDRDLGNTIYF. CDR3 nucleotides: TGTGCCAGCTCACCAGACAGGGACCTGGGAAACACCATATATTTT.